One sample yielded the 9 T cell receptor beta chains listed below, sequenced in a study of immune cell composition in non-small cell lung cancer. The normal lung sample lay at least 3 cm, and maximally far, from the tumour. Measured with immunoSEQ multiplex PCR; TCRdb has only the in-frame clones, and not every one. This table has 2,600 or so clones, around 75% appearing once. Source material: non-adjacent lung tissue. The receptors were gathered from a human donor with non-small cell lung cancer.

The V call is TRBV7-2, the J call TRBJ1-1, with D unclear. V dropped 1 base and J dropped 3 bases, with 12 bases sitting between them. The germline gives CDR1 SGHTA, CDR2 FQGNSA. The CDR3 has 15 amino acids. The CDR3 DNA follows: TGTGCCAGCAGCTTAGATCCGGGATCGGACACTGAAGCTTTCTTT. Translating it yields CASSLDPGSDTEAFF.

This chain joins TRBV6-5 and TRBJ2-2; the match to TRBD1 covers 9 bases. The V gene's germline CDR1 is MNHEY and CDR2 SVGAGI. The CDR3 spans 14 residues. The V and J ends lost 6 bases and 10 bases, in that order; junction bases with no gene match: 9. This chain's CDR3 is CASSQGQGREELFF. In DNA form, the CDR3 reads TGTGCCAGCAGCCAGGGACAGGGAAGGGAGGAGCTGTTTTTT.

This CDR3 reads CASSPTTNQETQYF. DNA of the CDR3: TGTGCCAGCAGCCCCACGACTAACCAAGAGACCCAGTACTTC. The chain couples TRBV11-2 to TRBJ2-5; D is possibly TRBD2 (5 bases). V lost 5 bases and J lost 0, with 10 bases in between. The germline CDR1 and CDR2 sequences are SGHAT and FQNNGV. The CDR3 runs to 14 residues.

For the CDR3, the DNA is TGTGCCAGCAGCCCCGGACTAGCGGGAGTCATAAATGAGCAGTTCTTC. Its protein is CASSPGLAGVINEQFF. This chain connects TRBV28 to TRBJ2-1, with 13 bases fitting TRBD2. V lost 6 bases to trimming and J lost 7 bases; unmatched junction nucleotides: 9. Germline V gene lookup returns CDR1 MDHEN and CDR2 SYDVKM. The CDR3 length is 16 residues.

The CDR3 is CASRGGYEQYF. The CDR3 DNA reads as TGTGCCAGCAGGGGGGGCTACGAGCAGTACTTC. This chain links TRBV28 with TRBJ2-7; D might be TRBD2 (6 bases). The CDR3 length is 11 residues. The ends were cut back, 6 bases at V and 3 bases at J, with 6 bases in the middle. Germline V gene lookup returns CDR1 MDHEN and CDR2 SYDVKM.

The rearrangement links TRBV28 to TRBJ2-7; TRBD1 agrees at 10 bases. Germline V gene sequence: CDR1 MDHEN, CDR2 SYDVKM. CDR3 size: 15 residues. Trimming removed 7 bases from V and 4 bases from J; junction bases left unmatched: 10. CDR3: CASTVPGQGTYEQYF. CDR3 DNA sequence: TGTGCCAGCACTGTACCGGGACAGGGGACGTACGAGCAGTACTTC. Together with reference TRBV28 and TRBJ2-7, the CDR3 gives the full variable domain: DVKVTQSSRYLVKRTGEKVFLECVQDMDHENMFWYRQDPGLGLRLIYFSYDVKMKEKGDIPEGYSVSREKKERFSLILESASTNQTSMYLCASTVPGQGTYEQYFGPGTRLTVT.

The chain carries TRBV25-1 and TRBJ2-3; 8 bases are a match to TRBD1. CDR3 length equals 17 residues. V shed 4 bases, J shed 0 bases, and the junction held 9 bases outside the gene matches. Germline V gives CDR1 MGHDK, CDR2 SYGVNS. DNA for the CDR3: TGTGCCAGCAGTGGGTTTTGGGGACAGGCTAGCACAGATACGCAGTATTTT. It codes for CASSGFWGQASTDTQYF.

This chain uses TRBV19 with TRBJ1-1; the match to TRBD1 covers 9 bases. Germline assignment: CDR1 LNHDA and CDR2 SQIVND (reference sequence). Losses at the gene ends were 6 bases for V and 5 bases for J; bases not matched to a gene: 7. The CDR3 is made up of 14 amino acids. Here the CDR3 DNA reads TGTGCCAGTAGCGGGACAGGGTATGGGACTGAAGCTTTCTTT. It codes for CASSGTGYGTEAFF.

The gene calls are TRBV5-1 and TRBJ2-5, with D possibly being TRBD1 (5 bases). The CDR3 is made up of 13 amino acids. Trimming stripped 6 bases from V and 2 bases from J, with 11 bases between. Germline-derived CDR1 and CDR2 are SGHRS and YFSETQ. The CDR3 region has the DNA TGCGCCAGCACCGGACAAGGGCAAGAGACCCAGTACTTC. This sequence encodes CASTGQGQETQYF.